This T cell receptor beta chain was recorded in a study of CD8+ T cells in alopecia areata. Findings and caveats of the study: Resident alphabeta T cells of normal skin are also sequenced in scalp samples. With patients, TCR sharing proved less clear than in mice, a difference possibly related to HLA.

Turning to this clone: Antigen: not known.

Germline V gene data show CDR1 as MGHDK and CDR2 as SYGVNS. Losses at the gene ends were 4 bases for V and 5 bases for J; bases not matched to a gene: 6. This CDR3 region has 15 residues. Lesional scalp punch biopsies and peripheral blood were collected from alopecia areata patients. Isolation of CD4+ and CD8+ T cells from PBMCs was achieved by sorting. Sequencing used cDNA as its template, made by extracting RNA and reverse transcribing it. Sequenced by immunoSEQ multiplex PCR; TCRdb stores in-frame clones only, minus some. The table records 220,000 or so clones, around 62% of them present only once.

The sequencing used CD4+ T cells sorted from blood, collected at week 0. The V call is TRBV25-1, the J call TRBJ2-1, with 9 bases lining up with TRBD1. This clonotype was sampled from a human donor with alopecia areata. CDR3 DNA sequence: TGTGCCAGCAGTGGGTCCGGGACAGGGCACAATGAGCAGTTCTTC. This codes for CASSGSGTGHNEQFF.